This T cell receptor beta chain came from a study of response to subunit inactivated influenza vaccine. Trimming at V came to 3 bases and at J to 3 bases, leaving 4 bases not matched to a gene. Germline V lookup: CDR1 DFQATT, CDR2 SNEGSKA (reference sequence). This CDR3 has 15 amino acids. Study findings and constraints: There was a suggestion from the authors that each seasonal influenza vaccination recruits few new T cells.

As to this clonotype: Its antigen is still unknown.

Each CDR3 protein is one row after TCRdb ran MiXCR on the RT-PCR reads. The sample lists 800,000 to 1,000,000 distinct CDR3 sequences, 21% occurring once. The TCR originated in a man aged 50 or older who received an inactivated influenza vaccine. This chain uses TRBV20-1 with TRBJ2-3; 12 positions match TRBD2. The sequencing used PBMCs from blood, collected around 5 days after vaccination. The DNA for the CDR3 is TGCAGTGCTAGCCGGACTAGCGGGACTACAGATACGCAGTATTTT. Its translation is CSASRTSGTTDTQYF.